Listed here are 9 T cell receptor beta chains from one sample, sequenced in a study of vaccination effects on CD4 cells after COVID-19. No antigen has been assigned to these receptors. Sequenced by immunoSEQ multiplex PCR; TCRdb stores in-frame clones only, minus some. The table lists 70,000 to 95,000 clones, around 76% of them singletons, with roughly 1.8% in the top ten. Before any sequencing was done, the ViraFEST assay used viral peptide pools to expand antigen-specific CD4+ T cells. When less than 13 days of culture had elapsed, CD4+ T cells were isolated. This specimen was CD4+ T cells from PBMCs cultured with HCoV-229E spike peptides, taken before COVID-19 vaccination. The receptors originated from a human donor who received a COVID-19 vaccine.

J is TRBJ2-3 and V is TRBV9; the match to TRBD1 covers 10 bases. CDR3 length: 18 residues. Germline assignment: CDR1 SGDLS and CDR2 YYNGEE. V gave up 2 bases and J gave up 2 bases; unmatched junction bases: 11. This CDR3 is CASSVRPGTGASTDTQYF. CDR3 nucleotides: TGTGCCAGCAGCGTCCGGCCCGGGACAGGGGCTTCCACAGATACGCAGTATTTT.

The chain links TRBV7-2 to TRBJ2-5; D uncertain. Germline CDR1 reads SGHTA; CDR2 reads FQGNSA. V lost 2 bases and J 11 bases, leaving 6 bases between the germline ends. This CDR3 contains 10 residues. CDR3 sequence (DNA): TGTGCCAGCAGCTTAAAATGGCAGTACTTC. Its translation: CASSLKWQYF.

V and J are TRBV12-2 and TRBJ2-2. TRBV12-2 is termed a pseudogene. The length of the CDR3 is 17 residues. CDR3 sequence: CASRLGRGPSRTGELFF. The DNA for the CDR3 is TGTGCAAGTCGCTTAGGGAGAGGACCTTCCCGGACCGGGGAGCTGTTTTTT.

This chain uses TRBV9 with TRBJ2-3; D tentatively fits TRBD1 or TRBD2 (5 bases each). Germline-derived CDR1 and CDR2 are SGDLS and YYNGEE. This CDR3 contains 15 residues. V lost 4 bases and J 5 bases, leaving 17 bases between the germline ends. DNA of the CDR3: TGTGCCAGCAGCCCACGGCGTGGGGCGGGAGATACGCAGTATTTT. Its protein is CASSPRRGAGDTQYF.

V gene TRBV24-1 combines with J gene TRBJ2-5; a possible D gene is TRBD1 (6 bases). This CDR3 has 15 residues. The germline V and J ends were trimmed by 3 bases and 1 base, with 11 bases remaining between them. Germline CDR1 reads KGHDR; CDR2 reads SFDVKD. In DNA form, the CDR3 reads TGTGCCACCAGTGATGCCGGGACATCCCAAGAGACCCAGTACTTC. Translating gives CATSDAGTSQETQYF.

The chain has TRBV7-2 and TRBJ2-5, with D unclear. This CDR3 contains 13 residues. The germline V gene has CDR1 SGHTA and CDR2 FQGNSA. The ends were cut back, 8 bases at V and 4 bases at J, with 14 bases in the middle. DNA of the CDR3: TGTGCCAGCTACTACCGTTGGGGAGAGACCCAGTACTTC. Its translation is CASYYRWGETQYF. Combining the CDR3 with reference TRBV7-2 and TRBJ2-5 gives the whole variable domain GAGVSQSPSNKVTEKGKDVELRCDPISGHTALYWYRQSLGQGLEFLIYFQGNSAPDKSGLPSDRFSAERTGGSVSTLTIQRTQQEDSAVYLCASYYRWGETQYFGPGTRLLVL.

J is TRBJ2-7 and V is TRBV5-4; D unresolved. V lost 2 bases and J lost 2, with 8 bases in between. The germline CDR1 and CDR2 sequences are SGHNT and YYREEE (reference sequence). The CDR3 consists of 13 residues. The CDR3 loop reads CASSFDSTYEQYV. In nucleotides, the CDR3 is TGTGCCAGCAGCTTCGACTCAACCTACGAGCAGTACGTC.

V is TRBV5-1 and J is TRBJ1-3; 7 nucleotides agree with TRBD1. The junction had 2 bases not matched to a gene; V was cut back by 4 bases and J by 1 base. Germline V CDR1 and CDR2: SGHRS, YFSETQ. This CDR3 is 14 amino acids long. Here the CDR3 reads CASSATGSGNTIYF. The CDR3 region has the DNA TGCGCCAGCAGCGCGACAGGGTCTGGAAACACCATATATTTT. Using reference TRBV5-1 and TRBJ1-3 for the parts outside the CDR3, the full variable domain is KAGVTQTPRYLIKTRGQQVTLSCSPISGHRSVSWYQQTPGQGLQFLFEYFSETQRNKGNFPGRFSGRQFSNSRSEMNVSTLELGDSALYLCASSATGSGNTIYFGEGSWLTVV.

The chain is built from TRBV7-8 and TRBJ2-3; 9 bases match TRBD1. Trimming cost V 5 bases and J 3 bases; bases outside gene matches: 9. There are 16 residues in the CDR3. Germline CDR1 and CDR2: SGHVS and FQNEAQ. Here the CDR3 DNA reads TGTGCCAGCAGCCGCACAGGGGGCACGAAGACAGATACGCAGTATTTT. Protein product: CASSRTGGTKTDTQYF.